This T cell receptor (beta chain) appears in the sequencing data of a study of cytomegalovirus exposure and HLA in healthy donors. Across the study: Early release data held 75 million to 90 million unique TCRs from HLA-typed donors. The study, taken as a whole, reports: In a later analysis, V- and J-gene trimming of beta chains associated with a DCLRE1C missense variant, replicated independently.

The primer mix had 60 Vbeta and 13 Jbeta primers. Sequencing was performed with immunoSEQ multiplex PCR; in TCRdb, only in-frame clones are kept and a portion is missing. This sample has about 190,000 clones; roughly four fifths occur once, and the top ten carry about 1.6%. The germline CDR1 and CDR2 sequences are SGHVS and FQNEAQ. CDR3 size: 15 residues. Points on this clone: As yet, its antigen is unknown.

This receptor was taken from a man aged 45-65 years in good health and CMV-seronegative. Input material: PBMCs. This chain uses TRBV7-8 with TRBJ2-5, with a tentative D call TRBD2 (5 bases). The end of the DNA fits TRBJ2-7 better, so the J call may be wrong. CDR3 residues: CASSSRSQEGYEQYF. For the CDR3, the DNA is TGTGCCAGCAGCTCTAGGTCCCAAGAGGGCTACGAGCAGTACTTC.